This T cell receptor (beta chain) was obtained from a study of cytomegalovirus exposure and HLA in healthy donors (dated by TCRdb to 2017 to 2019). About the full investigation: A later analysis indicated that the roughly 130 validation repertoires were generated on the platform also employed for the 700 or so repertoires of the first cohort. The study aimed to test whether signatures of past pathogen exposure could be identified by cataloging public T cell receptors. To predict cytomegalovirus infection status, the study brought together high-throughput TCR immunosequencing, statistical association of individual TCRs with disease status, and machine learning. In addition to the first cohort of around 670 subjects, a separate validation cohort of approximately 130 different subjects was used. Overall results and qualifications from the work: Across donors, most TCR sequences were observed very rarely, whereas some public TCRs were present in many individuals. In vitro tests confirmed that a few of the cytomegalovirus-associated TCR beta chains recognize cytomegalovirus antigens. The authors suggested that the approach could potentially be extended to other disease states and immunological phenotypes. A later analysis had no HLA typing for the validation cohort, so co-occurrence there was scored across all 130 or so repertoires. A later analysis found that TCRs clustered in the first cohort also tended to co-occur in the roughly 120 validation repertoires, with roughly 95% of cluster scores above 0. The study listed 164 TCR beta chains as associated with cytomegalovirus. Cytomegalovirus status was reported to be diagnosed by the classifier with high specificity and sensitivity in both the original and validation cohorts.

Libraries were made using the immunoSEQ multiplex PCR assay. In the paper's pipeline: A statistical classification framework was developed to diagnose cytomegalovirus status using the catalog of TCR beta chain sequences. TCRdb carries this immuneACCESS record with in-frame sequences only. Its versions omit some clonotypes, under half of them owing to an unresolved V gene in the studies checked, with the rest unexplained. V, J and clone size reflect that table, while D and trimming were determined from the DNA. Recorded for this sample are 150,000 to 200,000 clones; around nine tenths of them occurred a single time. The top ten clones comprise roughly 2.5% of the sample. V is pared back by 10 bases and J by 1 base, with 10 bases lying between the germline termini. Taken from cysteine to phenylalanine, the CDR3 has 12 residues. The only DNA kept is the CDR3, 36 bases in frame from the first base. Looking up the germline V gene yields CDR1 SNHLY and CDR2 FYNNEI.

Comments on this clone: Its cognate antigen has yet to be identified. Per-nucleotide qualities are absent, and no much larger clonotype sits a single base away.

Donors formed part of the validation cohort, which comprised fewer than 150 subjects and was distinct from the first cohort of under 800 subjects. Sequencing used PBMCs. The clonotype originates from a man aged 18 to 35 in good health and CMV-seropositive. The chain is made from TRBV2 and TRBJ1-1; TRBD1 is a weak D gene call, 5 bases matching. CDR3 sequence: CATFGGNTEAFF. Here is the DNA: TGTGCCACCTTCGGGGGGAACACTGAAGCTTTCTTT.